These T cell receptor beta chains were read from a single sample in a study of T cells in Graves' hyperthyroidism and ophthalmopathy. TCRdb reprocessed the multiplex PCR reads with MiXCR, giving one entry per CDR3 protein. The table has roughly 570,000 distinct CDR3 sequences, approximately 44% seen once; the top ten hold about 7.8%. The sequenced sample consisted of peripheral blood or thyroid tissue (not recorded which). The receptors stem from a woman between 18 and 30 years old with Graves' hyperthyroidism. Each CDR3 is given with its conserved first and last residue. A D gene is named only where the DNA matches it firmly. Part of the rows lack a size; the others show once, few, many or a class for expanded clones.

V gene	clone size	D gene	J gene	CDR3 protein	CDR3 DNA
TRBV7-9	.	TRBD1	TRBJ2-7	CASSLGQGTEQYF	TGTGCCAGCAGTTTAGGACAGGGAACCGAGCAGTACTTC
TRBV7-2	.	.	TRBJ2-6	CASSLDRPIGANVLAF	TGTGCCAGCAGCTTAGATCGGCCTATTGGGGCCAACGTCCTGGCTTTC
TRBV18	few	TRBD1	TRBJ1-2	CASSGTAGSNYGYTF	TGTGCCAGCTCCGGGACAGCCGGCTCTAACTATGGCTACACCTTC
TRBV20-1	many	TRBD2	TRBJ2-7	CSARDPTSGSGYEQYF	TGCAGTGCTAGAGATCCAACGAGCGGGAGTGGCTACGAGCAGTACTTC
TRBV15	.	.	TRBJ2-7	CATSIPRQGRSEQYF	TGTGCCACCAGCATCCCGAGGCAGGGTCGTTCCGAGCAGTACTTC
TRBV29-1	many	TRBD1	TRBJ1-4	CSTTTGGAEKLFF	TGCAGCACCACGACAGGGGGGGCTGAAAAACTGTTTTTT
TRBV20-1	many	.	TRBJ2-6	CSAFTQLRANVLTF	TGCAGTGCCTTCACCCAGCTGAGGGCCAACGTCCTGACTTTC
TRBV24-1	many	.	TRBJ1-2	CATSDPGRGVLGYTF	TGTGCCACCAGTGACCCTGGCAGGGGAGTATTAGGCTACACCTTC
TRBV5-8	.	.	TRBJ2-7	CASSLDAIAYEQYF	TGTGCCAGCAGCTTGGACGCGATCGCCTACGAGCAGTACTTC
TRBV11-2	.	TRBD2	TRBJ2-1	CASSRLAGGSTGYEQFF	TGTGCCAGCAGCCGACTAGCGGGAGGGAGTACTGGCTATGAGCAGTTCTTC
TRBV6-2/TRBV6-3	few	TRBD2	TRBJ2-7	CASISGGRTYEQYF	TGTGCCAGCATTTCGGGAGGTAGAACCTACGAGCAGTACTTC
TRBV2	many	.	TRBJ1-5	CASAGRRGSHQPQHF	TGTGCCAGCGCTGGTCGGAGAGGCAGTCATCAGCCCCAGCATTTT
TRBV19	.	.	TRBJ2-7	CASSIVWEVASYEQYF	TGCGCCAGTAGTATAGTGTGGGAAGTGGCCTCCTACGAGCAGTACTTC
TRBV11-2	.	TRBD1	TRBJ2-7	CASSLRGQGSNEQYF	TGTGCCAGCAGCCTACGGGGACAGGGCAGCAATGAGCAGTACTTC
TRBV20-1	.	.	TRBJ1-3	CSARVWGRDTIYF	TGCAGTGCTAGAGTATGGGGTAGAGACACCATATATTTT
TRBV29-1	.	.	TRBJ2-3	CSVERPTGLTDTQYF	TGCAGCGTTGAGAGACCCACAGGCCTCACAGATACGCAGTATTTT
TRBV29-1	.	.	TRBJ1-5	CSVRAGDQPQHF	TGCAGCGTTAGGGCAGGGGATCAGCCCCAGCATTTT
TRBV20-1	.	TRBD1	TRBJ1-1	CSALQGASTEAFF	TGCAGTGCGCTACAGGGGGCGAGCACTGAAGCTTTCTTT
TRBV29-1	.	.	TRBJ1-3	CSSSSVSSGNTIYF	TGCAGCTCCAGTTCCGTTAGCTCTGGAAACACCATATATTTT
TRBV7-2	many	.	TRBJ1-1	CASSFAGGTEAFF	TGTGCCAGCAGCTTTGCTGGGGGCACTGAAGCTTTCTTT
TRBV13	many	.	TRBJ1-1	CASSLYSGGMNTEAFF	TGTGCCAGCAGCTTATACTCCGGGGGAATGAACACTGAAGCTTTCTTT
TRBV7-8	once	TRBD2	TRBJ2-5	CASSELTAGLPGTQYF	TGTGCCAGCAGCGAACTTACAGCGGGGCTTCCTGGGACCCAGTACTTC
TRBV5-5	many	TRBD1	TRBJ1-2	CASSVTGDSYGYTF	TGTGCCAGCAGCGTGACAGGGGATTCCTATGGCTACACCTTC
TRBV2	many	.	TRBJ1-6	CASSRSTPGESPLHF	TGTGCCAGCAGTCGAAGCACCCCAGGGGAAAGTCCCCTCCACTTT
TRBV7-6	many	TRBD1	TRBJ1-1	CASSRGTGGMNTEAFF	TGTGCCAGCAGCCGTGGGACAGGGGGCATGAACACTGAAGCTTTCTTT
TRBV20-1	.	.	TRBJ2-5	CSARVARETQYF	TGCAGTGCTAGGGTCGCTCGAGAGACCCAGTACTTC
TRBV14	many	TRBD1	TRBJ1-4	CASSQVGQGNEKLFF	TGTGCCAGCAGCCAAGTTGGACAGGGTAATGAAAAACTGTTTTTT
TRBV7-9	.	.	TRBJ2-3	CASSFGTDTDTQYF	TGTGCCAGCAGCTTCGGGACGGACACAGATACGCAGTATTTT
TRBV2	once	.	TRBJ2-1	CASTVTSPYEQFF	TGTGCCAGCACCGTGACCTCCCCCTACGAGCAGTTCTTC
TRBV30	.	.	TRBJ1-3	CAWSVRSSGNTIYF	TGTGCCTGGAGTGTCAGGAGCTCTGGAAACACCATATATTTT
TRBV10-3	.	.	TRBJ2-5	CAISESGTETQYF	TGTGCCATCAGTGAGTCGGGGACAGAGACCCAGTACTTC
TRBV20-1	.	TRBD1	TRBJ2-6	CSALTGGAAGANVLTF	TGCAGTGCCTTAACAGGGGGCGCGGCTGGGGCCAACGTCCTGACTTTC
TRBV29-1	.	.	TRBJ1-1	CSSSAGGALSVAFF	TGCAGCTCCTCAGCCGGGGGGGCGCTGAGTGTGGCTTTCTTT
TRBV3-1	many	.	TRBJ2-7	CASSQEVVNEQYF	TGTGCCAGCAGCCAAGAAGTGGTCAACGAGCAGTACTTC
TRBV10-3	.	.	TRBJ1-4	CAISESAGDVNEKLFF	TGTGCCATCAGTGAGTCCGCGGGGGACGTCAACGAAAAACTGTTTTTT
TRBV7-9	.	.	TRBJ1-1	CASSSTERVTEAFF	TGTGCCAGCAGCTCGACGGAGAGGGTCACTGAAGCTTTCTTT
TRBV7-2	many	TRBD2	TRBJ2-2	CASSLVGTSGTGELFF	TGTGCCAGCAGCTTAGTCGGGACTAGCGGAACCGGGGAGCTGTTTTTT